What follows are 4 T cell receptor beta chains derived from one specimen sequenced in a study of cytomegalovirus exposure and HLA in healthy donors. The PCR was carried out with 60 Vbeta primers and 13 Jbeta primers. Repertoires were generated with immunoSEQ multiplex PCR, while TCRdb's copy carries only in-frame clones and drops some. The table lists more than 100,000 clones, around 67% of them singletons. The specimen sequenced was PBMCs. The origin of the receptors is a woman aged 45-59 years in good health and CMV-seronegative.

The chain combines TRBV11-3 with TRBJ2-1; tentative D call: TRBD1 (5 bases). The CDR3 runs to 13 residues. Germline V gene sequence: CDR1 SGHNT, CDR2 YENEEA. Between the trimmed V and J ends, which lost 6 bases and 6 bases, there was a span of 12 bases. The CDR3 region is CASRGPSLNEQFF. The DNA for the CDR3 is TGTGCCAGCAGGGGGCCCAGCCTCAATGAGCAGTTCTTC.

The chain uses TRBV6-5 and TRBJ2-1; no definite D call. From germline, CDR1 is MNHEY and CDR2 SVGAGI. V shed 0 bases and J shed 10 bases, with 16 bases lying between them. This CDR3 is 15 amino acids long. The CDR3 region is CASSYSKLRVREQFF. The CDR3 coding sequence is TGTGCCAGCAGTTACTCGAAGCTACGAGTCAGGGAGCAGTTCTTC.

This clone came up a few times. The CDR3 region is CASSGFSGGEQYF. In DNA, the CDR3 is TGTGCCAGCAGTGGATTCTCAGGGGGCGAGCAGTACTTC. The genes are TRBV6-1 and TRBJ2-7, with TRBD1 matching 7 bases. The CDR3 is made up of 13 amino acids. CDR1 and CDR2 from the germline V gene are MNHNS and SASEGT. Trimming at V came to 4 bases and at J to 6 bases, leaving 6 bases not matched to a gene.

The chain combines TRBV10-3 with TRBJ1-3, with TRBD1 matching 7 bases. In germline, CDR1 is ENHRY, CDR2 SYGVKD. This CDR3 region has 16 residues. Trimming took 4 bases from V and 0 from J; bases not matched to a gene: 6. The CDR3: CAISVGTASSGNTIYF. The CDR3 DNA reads TGTGCCATCAGTGTAGGGACAGCAAGCTCTGGAAACACCATATATTTT.